This note documents a single T cell receptor (beta chain) sequence. The specificity of this receptor is unknown. The record has no base qualities; no much larger clone is one base away. The CDR3, cysteine through phenylalanine, is 13 amino acids long. Just CDR3 DNA is preserved here, 39 bases in frame from base 1. The germline V gene encodes CDR1 SGHRS and CDR2 YFSETQ. V is reduced by 0 bases and J by 1 base, leaving a spacing of 4 bases between them. All of the isolated RNA was reverse transcribed with the High Capacity cDNA Reverse Transcription Kit, so expressed TCRB transcripts were sequenced. Naive, central memory and regulatory T cell samples underwent deep immunoSEQ sequencing, averaging about 3.57 million total reads per sample. After sorted cells were lysed in RLT buffer, RNA was extracted with DNase-treated RNeasy Micro or Mini kits, with the choice depending on cell number. To prevent cross-contamination, every cell subset was processed on its own, while patient and healthy donor samples were processed together. TCRB sequences were amplified from cDNA with the immunoSEQ multiplex PCR, producing 87-bp fragments spanning the CDR3 region. Sequencing of the amplicons was performed on the Illumina HiSeq platform. Under the source paper's analysis protocol: PCR bias was computationally corrected using synthetic template baselines, reads within Hamming distance 2 were collapsed, and singletons that could not be merged were discarded. Reads were aligned against IMGT to assign V, D and J genes, CDR3 length and insertions or deletions at six rearrangement sites. Within each subset, clonotype counts were normalized to sorted cell number, and only after that were true diversity and Gini coefficients computed with the tcR R package. The overlap coefficient, calculated on TCRB nucleotide sequences, was used to quantify repertoire sharing. Out-of-frame TCRB sequences from naive cells were analyzed as a proxy for the pre-selection repertoire. TCRdb carries this immuneACCESS record with in-frame sequences only. Its versions omit some clonotypes, under half of them owing to an unresolved V gene in the studies checked, with the rest unexplained. The V and J calls and clone size come from that table; D and trimming were worked out from the DNA. This sample is represented by 550,000 to 850,000 clones; over 10% of them were singletons. The biggest ten clones account for approximately 0.022% of the sample.

Each donor gave one peripheral blood draw, averaging roughly 120 mL, which was collected into heparinised tubes. Naive, central memory, regulatory and stem cell-like memory CD4+ T cells were sorted on a BD FACSAria II using a panel including CD45RO, CCR7, CD25, CD127, CD95 and CD27. All sorted populations exceeded 95% purity. PBMCs were isolated right away by Lymphoprep density gradient centrifugation and were stained directly, without culture. So that batch effects would be minimized, each experiment stained and sorted samples in pairs, pairing one healthy donor with one patient. The sample originates from a study of beta chain features in type 1 diabetes (dated by TCRdb to 2016 to 2019). With regard to the full study: No differences in mean age, gender distribution, total cell number or subset yield were found between patients and healthy donors. A total of 85 million to 140 million sorted cells were examined across all samples, and a strong correlation was observed between cell number per subset and RNA yield. In the study, TCRB repertoires of sorted circulating CD4+ T cell subsets from recently diagnosed type 1 diabetes patients were compared with those of matched healthy donors. Regulatory and stem cell-like memory subsets were isolated from only 8 patients and roughly 8 healthy donors, whereas naive and central memory subsets came from all 28 donors. Points the paper makes about the study in general: Because cDNA was sequenced instead of genomic DNA, highly expressing activated cells could be over-represented, though the groups showed no difference in activation or CD3 levels. At VDJ recombination sites, type 1 diabetes patients had fewer insertions and more deleted nucleotides, which implies abnormalities in thymic rearrangement. PCR may preferentially amplify shorter templates, but because patient and control samples were amplified and corrected together, any resulting skew would affect both groups equally. The naive, central memory and regulatory TCRB repertoires appeared to resemble one another more closely among patients than among healthy donors. Because the HLA sub-analyses included only small numbers of individuals, any influence of HLA type on TCRB rearrangement was left unresolved. Type 1 diabetes patients showed a moderate but significant shortening of TCRB CDR3 length in all four CD4+ subsets.

Here the chain combines TRBV5-1 and TRBJ1-1, with no reliable assignment of the D segment. Source material: naive CD4+ T cells from blood. The cell subset or site label corresponds to: true naive CD4+ T cells. This receptor was obtained from a young man with type 1 diabetes. The DNA is TGCGCCAGCAGCTTGGAACCGAACACTGAAGCTTTCTTT. It codes for CASSLEPNTEAFF.